This T cell receptor (beta chain) was recovered during a study of beta chain features in type 1 diabetes. Study background: Sorted cells from all samples, numbering 95 million to 140 million, were examined. General study results and limits: Insertions at VDJ junctions were less frequent in type 1 diabetes patients. These patients also deleted more nucleotides at the same junctions. TCRB CDR3s from Type 1 diabetes patients were moderately but significantly shorter in all four CD4+ subsets.

CDR1 is SNHLY and CDR2 is FYNNEI in the germline V gene. Trimming removed 6 bases from V and 4 bases from J, with 15 bases in between. The CDR3 consists of 14 residues. The entirety of the isolated RNA underwent reverse transcription, so expressed TCRB transcripts were sequenced. Naive, central memory and regulatory T cell samples averaged roughly 4 million reads. This table comes from immunoSEQ multiplex PCR, and its TCRdb copy is limited to in-frame clones, with some not included. The top ten hold 0.09% to 0.15% of the sample, which has 500,000 to 650,000 clones, around an eighth seen once. To note about this clone: Its antigen is not identified.

V is TRBV2 and J is TRBJ1-1; the D gene is possibly TRBD1 (5 bases). This TCR was recovered from a man aged 30 to 39 with type 1 diabetes. The sequenced sample was naive CD4+ T cells from blood. CDR3 coding DNA: TGTGCCAGCAGGCAGGGTAGGGAGAGCACTGAAGCTTTCTTT. Its protein is CASRQGRESTEAFF.